The rows below give T cell receptor beta chains drawn from one sample of a study of CD8 T cells in ankylosing spondylitis. TCRdb itself ran the 5' RACE reads through MiXCR, one entry per CDR3 protein. This repertoire shows some 340,000 distinct CDR3 sequences, 14% to 15% found once; its top ten account for approximately 1.1%. The sequenced sample was blood, either unsorted or a sorted T cell fraction (not recorded which). The receptors were gathered from a male donor with ankylosing spondylitis or in good health (not recorded which). The CDR3 runs from the conserved cysteine through the conserved F or W. A D gene is named only where the DNA matches it firmly. A row's size may be missing; if present it is once, few, many or a size class.

. | TRBJ1-1 | 12 | TRBV29-1 | . | CSVELWNTEAFF | TGCAGCGTTGAACTGTGGAACACTGAAGCTTTCTTT
few | TRBJ2-5 | 14 | TRBV5-5 | . | CASSLELSQETQYF | TGTGCCAGCAGCTTGGAGCTGAGCCAAGAGACCCAGTACTTC
. | TRBJ2-7 | 16 | TRBV6-5 | TRBD1 | CASSYGSGQSSYEQYF | TGTGCCAGCAGTTATGGTTCGGGACAGAGCTCCTACGAGCAGTACTTC
. | TRBJ1-1 | 15 | TRBV7-2 | . | CASSLAKGSSTEAFF | TGTGCCAGCAGCTTAGCAAAGGGGAGTAGCACTGAAGCTTTCTTT
many | TRBJ1-5 | 14 | TRBV6-2/TRBV6-3 | TRBD1 | CASTYGGTVSPQHF | TGTGCCAGCACCTACGGTGGGACAGTTTCACCCCAGCATTTT
few | TRBJ1-5 | 13 | TRBV6-1 | TRBD1 | CASRTGESQPQHF | TGTGCCAGCAGAACAGGGGAATCTCAGCCCCAGCATTTT
many | TRBJ1-5 | 13 | TRBV20-1 | . | CSAGRDGDQPQHF | TGCAGTGCAGGAAGGGACGGCGATCAGCCCCAGCATTTT
. | TRBJ2-1 | 16 | TRBV20-1 | TRBD2 | CSARGIAGALSNEQFF | TGCAGTGCTAGGGGGATAGCGGGAGCTCTTAGCAATGAGCAGTTCTTC
many | TRBJ2-3 | 15 | TRBV5-1 | . | CASSLESGTTDTQYF | TGCGCCAGCAGCTTGGAGAGCGGAACCACAGATACGCAGTATTTT
few | TRBJ1-2 | 17 | TRBV11-2 | . | CASSFNRDIGANYGYTF | TGTGCCAGCAGCTTTAACAGGGATATAGGGGCTAACTATGGCTACACCTTC
. | TRBJ2-7 | 12 | TRBV21-1 | . | CASRWGPYEQYF | TGTGCCAGCAGGTGGGGACCCTACGAGCAGTACTTC
. | TRBJ2-3 | 15 | TRBV5-1 | . | CASSKRGQATDTQYF | TGCGCCAGCAGCAAACGGGGACAAGCAACAGATACGCAGTATTTT
. | TRBJ1-1 | 13 | TRBV29-1 | . | CSVVGRGTTEAFF | TGCAGCGTTGTCGGCAGGGGTACCACTGAAGCTTTCTTT
. | TRBJ2-1 | 13 | TRBV10-3 | TRBD2 | CAIGTSGDNEQFF | TGTGCCATCGGGACTAGCGGTGACAATGAGCAGTTCTTC
few | TRBJ2-3 | 18 | TRBV10-3 | TRBD2 | CAISGNGILAGRADTQYF | TGTGCCATCAGTGGGAATGGGATCCTAGCGGGACGGGCAGATACGCAGTATTTT
. | TRBJ1-1 | 14 | TRBV7-2 | . | CASSFGGASTEAFF | TGTGCCAGCAGCTTCGGGGGGGCCAGCACTGAAGCTTTCTTT
. | TRBJ2-1 | 18 | TRBV15 | TRBD2 | CATSKGLAGDRSYNEQFF | TGTGCCACCAGCAAGGGACTAGCGGGAGATCGGTCCTACAATGAGCAGTTCTTC
few | TRBJ2-3 | 13 | TRBV5-1 | . | CASSLDTGDTQYF | TGCGCCAGCAGCTTGGATACGGGGGATACGCAGTATTTT
many | TRBJ1-3 | 14 | TRBV5-1 | . | CASSLGSSGNTIYF | TGCGCCAGCAGCTTGGGCAGCTCTGGAAACACCATATATTTT
few | TRBJ2-1 | 11 | TRBV30 | . | CAWSEAEEQFF | TGTGCCTGGAGTGAAGCGGAGGAGCAGTTCTTC
. | TRBJ2-7 | 14 | TRBV6-1 | . | CASSLDSSSYEQYF | TGTGCCAGCAGCCTCGACTCGAGCTCCTACGAGCAGTACTTC
. | TRBJ2-1 | 12 | TRBV3-1 | . | CASSQGVRYHFF | TGTGCCAGCAGCCAAGGGGTGCGTTACCATTTCTTC
few | TRBJ2-2 | 13 | TRBV5-1 | . | CASKAGGTGELFF | TGCGCCAGCAAGGCGGGCGGGACCGGGGAGCTGTTTTTT
. | TRBJ1-1 | 13 | TRBV6-5 | . | CASSYSSGSEAFF | TGTGCCAGCAGTTACTCGAGTGGATCTGAAGCTTTCTTT
few | TRBJ1-2 | 14 | TRBV18 | . | CASSPSLGDYGYTF | TGTGCCAGCTCACCAAGTCTTGGGGACTATGGCTACACCTTC
few | TRBJ1-1 | 15 | TRBV5-1 | . | CASSPTVIYRAEAFF | TGCGCCAGCAGCCCTACCGTTATTTATCGGGCTGAAGCTTTCTTT
. | TRBJ2-3 | 16 | TRBV29-1 | TRBD1 | CSVEGTGFGGTDTQYF | TGCAGCGTTGAAGGGACAGGGTTTGGAGGCACAGATACGCAGTATTTT
. | TRBJ2-7 | 15 | TRBV19 | . | CASSGPQGGSYEQYF | TGTGCCAGTAGTGGCCCTCAAGGCGGGTCCTACGAGCAGTACTTC
. | TRBJ2-1 | 16 | TRBV5-1 | TRBD2 | CASSLAGLAGDNEQFF | TGCGCCAGCAGCTTGGCGGGACTAGCGGGAGACAATGAGCAGTTCTTC
. | TRBJ2-1 | 13 | TRBV6-6 | TRBD2 | CASRGGIYNEQFF | TGTGCCAGCAGGGGGGGGATTTACAATGAGCAGTTCTTC
. | TRBJ2-1 | 20 | TRBV3-1 | TRBD2 | CASSPLRGLAGGSSYNEQFF | TGTGCCAGCAGCCCCCTTCGGGGACTAGCGGGGGGGAGCTCCTACAATGAGCAGTTCTTC
. | TRBJ1-1 | 16 | TRBV10-3 | . | CAISLLDMRMNTEAFF | TGTGCCATCAGCCTCCTGGACATGAGAATGAACACTGAAGCTTTCTTT
many | TRBJ2-2 | 13 | TRBV5-1 | . | CASSLGESGELFF | TGCGCCAGCAGCTTAGGGGAGTCCGGGGAGCTGTTTTTT
few | TRBJ2-6 | 16 | TRBV5-1 | . | CASSWGSGAGANVLTF | TGCGCCAGCAGCTGGGGGTCGGGAGCTGGGGCCAACGTCCTGACTTTC
many | TRBJ1-2 | 14 | TRBV12-3/TRBV12-4 | . | CASSLASLNYGYTF | TGTGCCAGCAGTCTTGCATCCCTTAACTATGGCTACACCTTC
few | TRBJ2-5 | 15 | TRBV7-9 | . | CASSLLLTAQETQYF | TGTGCCAGCAGCTTACTCCTGACGGCCCAAGAGACCCAGTACTTC
many | TRBJ1-2 | 11 | TRBV12-3/TRBV12-4 | . | CASSPLYGYTF | TGTGCCAGCAGTCCCCTCTATGGCTACACCTTC
many | TRBJ2-2 | 13 | TRBV12-3/TRBV12-4 | . | CASSFGPTGELFF | TGTGCCAGCAGTTTCGGACCGACCGGGGAGCTGTTTTTT
few | TRBJ2-4 | 11 | TRBV15 | . | CELQGINIQYF | TGTGAGCTACAGGGAATAAACATTCAGTACTTC
. | TRBJ2-3 | 17 | TRBV4-1 | TRBD2 | CASSQDNRTSVTDTQYF | TGCGCCAGCAGCCAAGATAATCGGACTAGCGTCACAGATACGCAGTATTTT
few | TRBJ1-1 | 12 | TRBV29-1 | TRBD1 | CSTWDRNTEAFF | TGCAGCACTTGGGACAGGAACACTGAAGCTTTCTTT
few | TRBJ2-3 | 16 | TRBV18 | . | CASSPGAAGRTDTQYF | TGTGCCAGCTCACCAGGCGCGGCGGGGCGCACAGATACGCAGTATTTT
. | TRBJ1-2 | 15 | TRBV12-3/TRBV12-4 | . | CASSLGATINYGYTF | TGTGCCAGCAGTCTGGGCGCAACCATTAACTATGGCTACACCTTC
few | TRBJ2-3 | 16 | TRBV30 | . | CAWSVPRLTYTDTQYF | TGTGCCTGGAGTGTACCGAGGCTGACTTACACAGATACGCAGTATTTT
. | TRBJ2-3 | 18 | TRBV11-2 | TRBD2 | CASSFPLERGTRTDTQYF | TGTGCCAGCAGCTTTCCCTTAGAGCGGGGGACACGCACAGATACGCAGTATTTT
few | TRBJ1-1 | 11 | TRBV7-9 | . | CASSPGVLAFF | TGTGCCAGCAGCCCAGGGGTCCTAGCTTTCTTT
few | TRBJ2-3 | 15 | TRBV5-1 | TRBD2 | CASSLSRGGTDTQYF | TGCGCCAGCAGCTTGAGCCGGGGGGGCACAGATACGCAGTATTTT
. | TRBJ2-5 | 15 | TRBV18 | . | CASSPMRGYQETKYF | TGTGCCAGCTCACCGATGAGAGGGTATCAAGAGACCAAGTACTTC
few | TRBJ2-7 | 14 | TRBV20-1 | TRBD2 | CSARISGGAYEQYF | TGCAGTGCTAGAATTAGCGGGGGGGCCTACGAGCAGTACTTC
few | TRBJ1-2 | 15 | TRBV4-2 | TRBD1 | CASSQEGGGDYGYTF | TGTGCCAGCAGCCAAGAGGGAGGGGGCGACTATGGCTACACCTTC
many | TRBJ2-7 | 12 | TRBV12-3/TRBV12-4 | . | CASSRGSYEQYF | TGTGCCAGCAGCCGCGGGTCTTACGAGCAGTACTTC
few | TRBJ2-1 | 19 | TRBV11-2 | TRBD2 | CASSSPGLAGANAYNEQFF | TGTGCCAGCAGCTCTCCGGGACTAGCGGGGGCTAACGCCTACAATGAGCAGTTCTTC
few | TRBJ2-5 | 14 | TRBV20-1 | . | CSARETGGRETQYF | TGCAGTGCTAGAGAGACAGGAGGTAGAGAGACCCAGTACTTC
. | TRBJ2-7 | 17 | TRBV6-2/TRBV6-3 | TRBD2 | CASSYWMTSETLYEQYF | TGTGCCAGCAGTTACTGGATGACTAGCGAGACCCTCTACGAGCAGTACTTC
few | TRBJ1-6 | 17 | TRBV3-1 | . | CASSLQGRGSYNSPLHF | TGTGCCAGCAGCCTGCAGGGGCGCGGGTCCTATAATTCACCCCTCCACTTT